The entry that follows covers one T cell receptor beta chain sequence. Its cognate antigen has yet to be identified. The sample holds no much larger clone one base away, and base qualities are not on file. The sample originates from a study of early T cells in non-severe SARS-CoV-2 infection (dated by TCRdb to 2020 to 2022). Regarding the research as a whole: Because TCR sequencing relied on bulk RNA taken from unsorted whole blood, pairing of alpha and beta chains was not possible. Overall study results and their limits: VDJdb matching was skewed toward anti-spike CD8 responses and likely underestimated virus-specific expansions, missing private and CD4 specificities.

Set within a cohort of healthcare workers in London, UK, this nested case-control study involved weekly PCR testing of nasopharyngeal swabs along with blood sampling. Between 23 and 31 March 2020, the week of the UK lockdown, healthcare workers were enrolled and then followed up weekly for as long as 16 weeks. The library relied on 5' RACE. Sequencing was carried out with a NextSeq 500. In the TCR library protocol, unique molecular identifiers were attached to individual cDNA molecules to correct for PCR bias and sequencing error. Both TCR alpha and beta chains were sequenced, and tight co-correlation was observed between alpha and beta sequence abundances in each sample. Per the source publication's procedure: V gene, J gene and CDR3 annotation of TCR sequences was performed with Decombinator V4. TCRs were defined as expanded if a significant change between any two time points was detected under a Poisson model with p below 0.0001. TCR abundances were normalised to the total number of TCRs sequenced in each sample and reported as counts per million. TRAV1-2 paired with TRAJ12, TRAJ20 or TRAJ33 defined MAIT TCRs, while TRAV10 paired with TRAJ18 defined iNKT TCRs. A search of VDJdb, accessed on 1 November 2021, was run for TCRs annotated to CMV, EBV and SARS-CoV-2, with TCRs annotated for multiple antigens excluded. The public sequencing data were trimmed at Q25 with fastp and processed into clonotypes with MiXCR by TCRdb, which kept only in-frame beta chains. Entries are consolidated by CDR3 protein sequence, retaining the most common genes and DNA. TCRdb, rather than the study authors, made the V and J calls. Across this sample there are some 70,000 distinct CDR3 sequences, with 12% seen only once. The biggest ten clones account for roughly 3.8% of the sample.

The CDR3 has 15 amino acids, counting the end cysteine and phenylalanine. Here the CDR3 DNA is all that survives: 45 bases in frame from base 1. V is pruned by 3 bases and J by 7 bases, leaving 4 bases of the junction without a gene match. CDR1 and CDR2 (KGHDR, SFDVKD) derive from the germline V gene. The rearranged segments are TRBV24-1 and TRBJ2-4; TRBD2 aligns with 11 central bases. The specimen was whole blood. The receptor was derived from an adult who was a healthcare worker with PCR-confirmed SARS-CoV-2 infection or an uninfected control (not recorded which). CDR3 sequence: CATSDGLAGRNIQYF. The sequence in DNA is TGTGCCACCAGTGATGGACTAGCGGGCCGGAACATTCAGTACTTC.